This entry lists 20 T cell receptor beta chains sequenced from one sample in a study of T cell responses to AZD1222 COVID-19 vaccine. The repertoire was sequenced with immunoSEQ multiplex PCR; TCRdb's copy has only in-frame clones and lacks some. The table has some 69,000 clones, around 86% seen once. Sequencing was performed on peripheral blood, taken on day 0 of AZD1222 vaccination. The receptors shown here come from an adult in good health.

The chain combines TRBV27 with TRBJ1-5, with D perhaps TRBD1 (6 bases). In germline, CDR1 is MNHEY, CDR2 SMNVEV (reference sequence). The CDR3 totals 14 residues. Trimming left V 3 bases short and J 6 bases short, with 12 bases between. The CDR3 spells CASSFQQGPQPQHF. In DNA form, the CDR3 reads TGTGCCAGCAGTTTTCAACAGGGCCCTCAGCCCCAGCATTTT.

The chain links TRBV12-3 or TRBV12-4 to TRBJ2-5, with D perhaps matching TRBD2 (6 bases). Deletions cut 2 bases from V and 5 bases from J, with 9 bases between. The CDR3 spans 13 residues. The CDR3 reads CASSLKRGETQYF. Here the CDR3 DNA reads TGTGCCAGCAGTTTAAAACGGGGGGAGACCCAGTACTTC.

Only one count was recorded for this clone. Here the CDR3 DNA reads TGTGCCAGCAGCCAAGAAGATACGCAGTATTTT. It yields the protein CASSQEDTQYF. The chain combines TRBV3-1 (or the pseudogene TRBV3-2) with TRBJ2-3; D unresolved. CDR1 LGHDT and CDR2 YNNKEL come from the germline V gene (reference sequence). This CDR3 is built from 11 residues. V was trimmed by 0 bases and J by 5 bases, leaving 0 bases between them.

This chain links TRBV10-2 with TRBJ2-1, with D perhaps TRBD1 or TRBD2 (6 bases each). The CDR3 runs to 18 residues. The V end lost 6 bases, the J end lost 0 bases, and 21 bases lay between the germline ends. Germline lookup yields CDR1 WSHSY and CDR2 SAAADI. The CDR3 sequence: CASRRGVFEESSYNEQFF. The CDR3 region has the DNA TGCGCCAGCAGGAGGGGGGTATTTGAAGAGAGCTCCTACAATGAGCAGTTCTTC.

With respect to this clone: The same CDR3 arises from other DNA sequences in this sample as well. The chain uses TRBV6-5 and TRBJ1-5; 9 bases are a match to TRBD1. CDR1 MNHEY and CDR2 SVGAGI come from the germline V gene. The CDR3 consists of 15 residues. Trimming cost V 7 bases and J 4 bases; bases outside gene matches: 8. Here the CDR3 reads CASILDRGLNQPQHF. The CDR3, as DNA: TGTGCCAGCATCCTGGACAGGGGCCTGAATCAGCCCCAGCATTTT.

This clone was counted a single time. The rearrangement links TRBV7-3 to TRBJ1-5; no firm D call. The CDR3 sequence is 19 residues long. Germline-derived CDR1 and CDR2 are SGHTA and FQGTGA. Trimming stripped 1 base from V and 0 bases from J, with 19 bases between. The CDR3 DNA is TGTGCCAGCAGCTTAATGGGTATTTGGAGCGCTTATAGCAATCAGCCCCAGCATTTT. Translation: CASSLMGIWSAYSNQPQHF. The full variable domain, with the rest looked up from reference TRBV7-3 and TRBJ1-5, is GAGVSQTPSNKVTEKGKYVELRCDPISGHTALYWYRQSLGQGPEFLIYFQGTGAADDSGLPNDRFFAVRPEGSVSTLKIQRTERGDSAVYLCASSLMGIWSAYSNQPQHFGDGTRLSIL.

The chain combines TRBV5-8 with TRBJ2-2, with TRBD1 identical over 8 bases. This CDR3 contains 16 residues. In germline, CDR1 is SGHTS, CDR2 YDEGEE. Trimming at V came to 2 bases and at J to 1 base, leaving 4 bases not matched to a gene. CDR3: CASSFPGTGNTGELFF. As DNA, the CDR3 is TGTGCCAGCAGCTTTCCCGGGACAGGGAACACCGGGGAGCTGTTTTTT.

This chain links TRBV7-2 with TRBJ1-3; 7 nucleotides align to TRBD1. The germline V gene has CDR1 SGHTA and CDR2 FQGNSA. The V and J ends lost 1 base and 3 bases, in that order; junction bases with no gene match: 3. CDR3 size: 15 residues. The CDR3 region is CASSLGGGGGNTIYF. CDR3 nucleotides: TGTGCCAGCAGCTTAGGAGGGGGCGGTGGAAACACCATATATTTT. Full variable domain (outside the CDR3, taken from reference TRBV7-2 and TRBJ1-3): GAGVSQSPSNKVTEKGKDVELRCDPISGHTALYWYRQSLGQGLEFLIYFQGNSAPDKSGLPSDRFSAERTGGSVSTLTIQRTQQEDSAVYLCASSLGGGGGNTIYFGEGSWLTVV.

This chain uses TRBV29-1 with TRBJ2-5; possibly TRBD2 for D (6 bases). Trimming stripped 7 bases from V and 1 base from J, with 13 bases between. CDR3 length equals 13 residues. CDR1 and CDR2 from the germline V gene are SQVTM and ANQGSEA. CDR3 nucleotide sequence: TGCAGCGGGGAGGAAGGGGCCCAAGAGACCCAGTACTTC. This translates into CSGEEGAQETQYF.

The chain couples TRBV9 to TRBJ2-4; the match to TRBD2 covers 11 bases. The length of the CDR3 is 17 residues. Germline V gives CDR1 SGDLS, CDR2 YYNGEE. The V segment lost 5 bases and the J segment 0 bases; nucleotides outside the gene matches: 7. CDR3 DNA: TGTGCCAGCAGTGAATACGGACTAGCGGGAGCCAAAAACATTCAGTACTTC. Its protein is CASSEYGLAGAKNIQYF. Variable domain in full (rest from reference TRBV9 and TRBJ2-4): DSGVTQTPKHLITATGQRVTLRCSPRSGDLSVYWYQQSLDQGLQFLIQYYNGEERAKGNILERFSAQQFPDLHSELNLSSLELGDSALYFCASSEYGLAGAKNIQYFGAGTRLSVL.

The rearrangement uses TRBV9 and TRBJ2-5, with 9 bases aligning to TRBD1. Germline-derived CDR1 and CDR2 are SGDLS and YYNGEE. The CDR3 extends over 15 amino acids. Trimming cost V 0 bases and J 5 bases; bases outside gene matches: 5. The CDR3 region is CASSVAGQGPETQYF. The DNA for the CDR3 is TGTGCCAGCAGCGTAGCGGGACAGGGCCCGGAGACCCAGTACTTC.

The chain is built from TRBV5-1 and TRBJ2-3; TRBD2 agrees at 7 bases. The germline gives CDR1 SGHRS, CDR2 YFSETQ. This CDR3 contains 15 residues. V shed 6 bases and J 6 bases; nucleotides not matched to a gene: 13. The CDR3 nucleotides are TGCGCCAGCACCTCAAGGTCGACTAGCTGGGATACGCAGTATTTT. It translates to CASTSRSTSWDTQYF.

The chain employs TRBV2 and TRBJ1-4, with D perhaps TRBD1 (6 bases). The CDR3 sequence is 14 residues long. Trimming left V 6 bases short and J 6 bases short, with 14 bases between. From germline, CDR1 is SNHLY and CDR2 FYNNEI. CDR3 loop: CASRVTGWDEKLFF. CDR3 sequence (DNA): TGTGCCAGCAGGGTAACAGGGTGGGATGAAAAACTGTTTTTT.

V usage is TRBV7-3 and J usage is TRBJ1-2; 10 bases are a match to TRBD1. In germline, CDR1 is SGHTA, CDR2 FQGTGA. Germline trimming cut 5 bases from V and 8 bases from J; bases unmatched to any gene: 5. This CDR3 spans 13 amino acids. Here the CDR3 reads CASSRDRGLGYTF. The CDR3 coding sequence is TGTGCCAGCAGCCGTGACAGGGGGCTCGGCTACACCTTC.

This chain links TRBV28 with TRBJ1-5; TRBD1 aligns across 9 bases. The CDR3 contains 13 residues. V was clipped by 6 bases and J by 11 bases; unmatched bases: 8. Germline CDR1 and CDR2: MDHEN and SYDVKM. The CDR3 DNA follows: TGTGCCAGCAGGGGACAGGGCCTGTCAGCCCAGCATTTT. As protein: CASRGQGLSAQHF.

The chain joins TRBV27 to TRBJ1-1, with 9 bases matching TRBD1. CDR3 size: 15 residues. Trimming cost V 2 bases and J 5 bases; bases outside gene matches: 6. Germline V gene lookup returns CDR1 MNHEY and CDR2 SMNVEV (reference sequence). CDR3 sequence: CASSLKQGARTEAFF. In DNA, the CDR3 is TGTGCCAGCAGTTTAAAACAGGGGGCGAGAACTGAAGCTTTCTTT.

The genes are TRBV12-5 and TRBJ2-3; D unresolved. The CDR3 covers 18 residues. The ends were cut back, 0 bases at V and 2 bases at J, with 18 bases in the middle. The V gene's germline CDR1 is LGHNT and CDR2 FRNRAP. The CDR3 region is CASGLVSPLQLITDTQYF. CDR3 DNA: TGTGCTAGTGGTTTGGTATCCCCACTTCAACTTATCACAGATACGCAGTATTTT.

This clone was seen a handful of times. The J gene is TRBJ1-5, the V gene TRBV10-3; D is perhaps TRBD1 (5 bases). The CDR3 is 13 amino acids. The germline V and J ends were trimmed by 5 bases and 4 bases, with 9 bases remaining between them. Germline values: CDR1 ENHRY, CDR2 SYGVKD. DNA for the CDR3: TGTGCCATCAGTACGACAGAGAATCAGCCCCAGCATTTT. It specifies CAISTTENQPQHF.

V usage is TRBV10-3 and J usage is TRBJ1-1; TRBD1 matches at 7 bases. Looked up from germline, CDR1 is ENHRY and CDR2 is SYGVKD. With 4 bases clipped from V and 1 base from J, the junction kept 0 bases outside the gene matches. This CDR3 comprises 13 residues. Here the CDR3 DNA reads TGTGCCATCAGTGGGGACAGGAACACTGAAGCTTTCTTT. This gives the protein CAISGDRNTEAFF.

V and J are TRBV3-1 (or the pseudogene TRBV3-2) and TRBJ1-4; D remains ambiguous. Trimming removed 4 bases at V and 8 bases at J, with 11 bases between. Germline V gene lookup returns CDR1 LGHDT and CDR2 YNNKEL (reference sequence). CDR3 length: 13 amino acids. CDR3 sequence reads: CASSRRRVEKLFF. CDR3 DNA sequence: TGTGCCAGCAGCCGAAGGAGGGTAGAAAAACTGTTTTTT.